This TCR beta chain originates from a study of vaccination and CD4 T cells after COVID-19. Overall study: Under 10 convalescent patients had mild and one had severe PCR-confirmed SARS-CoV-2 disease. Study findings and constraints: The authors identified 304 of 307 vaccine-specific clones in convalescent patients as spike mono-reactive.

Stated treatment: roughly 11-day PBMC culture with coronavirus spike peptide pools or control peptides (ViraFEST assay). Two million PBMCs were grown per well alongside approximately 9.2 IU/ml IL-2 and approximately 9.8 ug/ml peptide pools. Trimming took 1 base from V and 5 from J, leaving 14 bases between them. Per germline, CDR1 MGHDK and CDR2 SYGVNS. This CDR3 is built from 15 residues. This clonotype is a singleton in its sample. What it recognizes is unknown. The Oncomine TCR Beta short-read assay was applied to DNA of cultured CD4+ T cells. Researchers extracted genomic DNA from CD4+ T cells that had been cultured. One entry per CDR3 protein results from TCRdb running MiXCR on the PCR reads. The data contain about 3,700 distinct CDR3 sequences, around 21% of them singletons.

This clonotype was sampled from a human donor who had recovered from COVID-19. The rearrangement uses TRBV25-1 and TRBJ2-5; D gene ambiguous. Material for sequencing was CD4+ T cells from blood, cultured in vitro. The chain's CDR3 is CASSESRLLPETQYF. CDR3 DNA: TGTGCCAGCAGTGAATCGCGACTCCTGCCGGAGACCCAGTACTTC.